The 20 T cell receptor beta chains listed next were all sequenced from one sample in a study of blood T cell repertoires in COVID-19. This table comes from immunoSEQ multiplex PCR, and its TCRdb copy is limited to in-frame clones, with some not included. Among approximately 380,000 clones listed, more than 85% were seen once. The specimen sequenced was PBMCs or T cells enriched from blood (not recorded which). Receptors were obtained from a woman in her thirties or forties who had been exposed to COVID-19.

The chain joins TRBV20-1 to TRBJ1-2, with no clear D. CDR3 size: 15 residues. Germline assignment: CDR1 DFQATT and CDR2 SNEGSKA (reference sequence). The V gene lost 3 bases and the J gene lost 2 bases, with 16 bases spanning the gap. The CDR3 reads CSASMPGKANYGYTF. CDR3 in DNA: TGCAGTGCTAGTATGCCGGGAAAAGCCAACTATGGCTACACCTTC.

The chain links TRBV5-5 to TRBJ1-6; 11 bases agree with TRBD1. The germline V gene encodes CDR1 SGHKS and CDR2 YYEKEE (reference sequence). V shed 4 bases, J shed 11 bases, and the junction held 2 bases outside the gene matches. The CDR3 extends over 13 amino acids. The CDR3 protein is CASSRTGGPPLHF. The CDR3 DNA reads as TGTGCCAGCAGCCGGACAGGGGGCCCACCCCTCCACTTT.

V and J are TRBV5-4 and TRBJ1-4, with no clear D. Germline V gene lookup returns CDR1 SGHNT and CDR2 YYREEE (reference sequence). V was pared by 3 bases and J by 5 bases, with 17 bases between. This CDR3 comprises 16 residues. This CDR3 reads CASSSEGGRMNEKLFF. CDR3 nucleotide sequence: TGTGCCAGCAGCTCCGAGGGAGGACGGATGAATGAAAAACTGTTTTTT.

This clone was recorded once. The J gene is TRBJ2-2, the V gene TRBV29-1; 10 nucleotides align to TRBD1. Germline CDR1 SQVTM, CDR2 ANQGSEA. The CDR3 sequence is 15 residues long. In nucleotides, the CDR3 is TGCAGTGCATTATCCGGGACAGGGGTTCCCGGGGAGCTGTTTTTT. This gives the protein CSALSGTGVPGELFF.

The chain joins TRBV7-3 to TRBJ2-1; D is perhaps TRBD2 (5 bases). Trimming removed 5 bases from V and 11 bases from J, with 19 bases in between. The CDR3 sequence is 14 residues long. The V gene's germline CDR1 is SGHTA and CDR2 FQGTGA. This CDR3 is CASSQGLAAGKQFF. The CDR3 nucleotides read TGTGCCAGCAGCCAAGGTCTAGCCGCCGGGAAGCAGTTCTTC.

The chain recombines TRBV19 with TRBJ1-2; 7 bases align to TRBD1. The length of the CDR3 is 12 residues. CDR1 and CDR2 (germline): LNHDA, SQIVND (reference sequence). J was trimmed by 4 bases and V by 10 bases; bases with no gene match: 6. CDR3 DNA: TGTGCCACTAGACAGGGCTCCTATGGCTACACCTTC. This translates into CATRQGSYGYTF. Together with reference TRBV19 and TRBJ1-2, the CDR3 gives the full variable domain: DGGITQSPKYLFRKEGQNVTLSCEQNLNHDAMYWYRQDPGQGLRLIYYSQIVNDFQKGDIAEGYSVSREKKESFPLTVTSAQKNPTAFYLCATRQGSYGYTFGSGTRLTVV.

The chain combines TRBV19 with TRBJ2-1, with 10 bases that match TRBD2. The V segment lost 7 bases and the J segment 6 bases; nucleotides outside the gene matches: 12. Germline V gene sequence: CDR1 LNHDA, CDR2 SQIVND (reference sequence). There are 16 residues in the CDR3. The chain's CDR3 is CASTLLAGVQGNEQFF. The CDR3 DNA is TGTGCCAGTACCCTTCTAGCGGGGGTGCAGGGCAATGAGCAGTTCTTC.

Written as DNA, the CDR3 is TGCGCCAGCAAACGGACAGGGATATCGAACACTGAAGCTTTCTTT. Translation gives CASKRTGISNTEAFF. The chain joins TRBV5-1 to TRBJ1-1; 8 bases agree with TRBD1. With 6 bases clipped from V and 1 base from J, the junction kept 8 bases outside the gene matches. This CDR3 is 15 amino acids long. The germline CDR1 and CDR2 sequences are SGHRS and YFSETQ.

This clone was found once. The CDR3 coding sequence is TGTGCCAGCAGTTCGTGGACAGATGGCTACACCTTC. Translating gives CASSSWTDGYTF. This chain joins TRBV28 and TRBJ1-2, with D maybe TRBD1 (6 bases). This CDR3 comprises 12 residues. CDR1 and CDR2 from the germline V gene are MDHEN and SYDVKM. The germline V and J ends were trimmed by 4 bases and 6 bases, with 9 bases remaining between them.

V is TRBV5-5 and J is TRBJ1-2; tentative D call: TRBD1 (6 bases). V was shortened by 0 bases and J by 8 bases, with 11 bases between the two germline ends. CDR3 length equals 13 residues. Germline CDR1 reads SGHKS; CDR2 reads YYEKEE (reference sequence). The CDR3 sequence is CASSLAGVGGYTF. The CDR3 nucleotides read TGTGCCAGCAGCTTGGCAGGGGTAGGCGGCTACACCTTC.

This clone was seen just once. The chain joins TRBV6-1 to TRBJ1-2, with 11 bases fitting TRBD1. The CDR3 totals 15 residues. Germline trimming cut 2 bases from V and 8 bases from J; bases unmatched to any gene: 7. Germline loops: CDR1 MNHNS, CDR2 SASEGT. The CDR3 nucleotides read TGTGCCAGCAGTGAATATGGGACAGGGGGAAGGGGCTACACCTTC. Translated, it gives CASSEYGTGGRGYTF.

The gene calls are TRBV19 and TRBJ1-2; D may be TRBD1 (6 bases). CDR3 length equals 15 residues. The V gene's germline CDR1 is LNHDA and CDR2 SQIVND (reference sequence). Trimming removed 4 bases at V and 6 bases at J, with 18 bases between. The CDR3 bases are TGTGCCAGTAGTACGGCGCCAACAGGGTTTAATGGCTACACCTTC. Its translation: CASSTAPTGFNGYTF. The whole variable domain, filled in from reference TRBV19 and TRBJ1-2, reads DGGITQSPKYLFRKEGQNVTLSCEQNLNHDAMYWYRQDPGQGLRLIYYSQIVNDFQKGDIAEGYSVSREKKESFPLTVTSAQKNPTAFYLCASSTAPTGFNGYTFGSGTRLTVV.

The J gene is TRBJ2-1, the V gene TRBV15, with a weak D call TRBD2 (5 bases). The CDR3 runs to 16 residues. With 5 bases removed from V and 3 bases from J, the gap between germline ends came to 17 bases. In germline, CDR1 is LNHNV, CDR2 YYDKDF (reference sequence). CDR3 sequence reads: CATSASGLADYNEQFF. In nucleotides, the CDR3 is TGTGCCACCAGCGCAAGTGGACTGGCAGACTACAATGAGCAGTTCTTC.

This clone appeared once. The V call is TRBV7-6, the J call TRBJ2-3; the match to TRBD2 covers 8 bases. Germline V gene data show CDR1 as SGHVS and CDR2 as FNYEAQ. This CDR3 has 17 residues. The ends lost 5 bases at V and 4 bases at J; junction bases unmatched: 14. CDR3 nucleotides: TGTGCCAGCAGCCCAAGGGGGGCGGGGGGCGCAGCAGATACGCAGTATTTT. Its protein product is CASSPRGAGGAADTQYF.

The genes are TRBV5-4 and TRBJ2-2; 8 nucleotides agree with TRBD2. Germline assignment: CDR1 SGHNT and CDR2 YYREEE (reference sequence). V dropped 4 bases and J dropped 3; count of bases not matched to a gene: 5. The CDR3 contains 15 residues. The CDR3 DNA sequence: TGTGCCAGCAGCCCCCAACTAGCGGACACCGGGGAGCTGTTTTTT. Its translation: CASSPQLADTGELFF.

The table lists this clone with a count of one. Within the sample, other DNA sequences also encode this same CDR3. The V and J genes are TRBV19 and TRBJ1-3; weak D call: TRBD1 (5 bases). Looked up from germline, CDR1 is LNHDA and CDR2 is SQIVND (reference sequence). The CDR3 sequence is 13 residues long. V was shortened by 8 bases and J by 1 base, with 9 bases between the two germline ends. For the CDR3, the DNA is TGTGCCAGTGGGGGGGTTTCTGGAAACACCATATATTTT. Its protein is CASGGVSGNTIYF.

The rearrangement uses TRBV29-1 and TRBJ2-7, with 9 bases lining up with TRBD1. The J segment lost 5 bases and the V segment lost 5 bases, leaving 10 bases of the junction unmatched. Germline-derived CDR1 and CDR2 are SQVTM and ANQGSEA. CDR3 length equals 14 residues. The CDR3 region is CSVILWDRVDEQYF. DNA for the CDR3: TGCAGCGTTATTCTTTGGGACAGGGTGGACGAGCAGTACTTC.

The CDR3 DNA reads TGTGCCAGCAAGGGGTCCTCTGGAAACACCATATATTTT. Protein product: CASKGSSGNTIYF. The gene calls are TRBV2 and TRBJ1-3; possibly TRBD1 for D (5 bases). Per germline, CDR1 SNHLY and CDR2 FYNNEI. The CDR3 is made up of 13 amino acids. The ends were cut back, 7 bases at V and 0 bases at J, with 7 bases in the middle.

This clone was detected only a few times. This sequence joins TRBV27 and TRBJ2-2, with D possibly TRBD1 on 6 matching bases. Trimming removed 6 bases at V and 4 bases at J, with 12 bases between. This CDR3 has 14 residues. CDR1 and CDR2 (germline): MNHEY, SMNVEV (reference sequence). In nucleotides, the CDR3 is TGTGCCAGCAGGCAAACCAGGGGCACCGGGGAGCTGTTTTTT. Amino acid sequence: CASRQTRGTGELFF.

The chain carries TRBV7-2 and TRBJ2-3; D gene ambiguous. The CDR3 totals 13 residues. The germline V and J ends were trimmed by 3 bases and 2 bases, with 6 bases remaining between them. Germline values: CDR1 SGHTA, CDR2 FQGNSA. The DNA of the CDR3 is TGTGCCAGCAGCTTTACTAACACAGATACGCAGTATTTT. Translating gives CASSFTNTDTQYF.